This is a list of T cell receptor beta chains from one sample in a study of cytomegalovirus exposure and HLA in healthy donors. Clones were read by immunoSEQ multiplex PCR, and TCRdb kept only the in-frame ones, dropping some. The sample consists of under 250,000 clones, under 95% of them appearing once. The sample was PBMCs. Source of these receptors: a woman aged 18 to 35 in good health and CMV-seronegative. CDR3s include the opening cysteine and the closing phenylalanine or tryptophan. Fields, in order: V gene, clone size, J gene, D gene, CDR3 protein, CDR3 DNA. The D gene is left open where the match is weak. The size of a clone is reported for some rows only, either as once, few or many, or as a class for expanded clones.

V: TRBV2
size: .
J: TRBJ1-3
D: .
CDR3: CASSVQGNTIYF
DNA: TGTGCCAGCAGTGTCCAGGGAAACACCATATATTTT

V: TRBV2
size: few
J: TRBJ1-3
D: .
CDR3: CASQTENLGNTIYF
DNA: TGTGCCAGTCAGACAGAGAACCTTGGAAACACCATATATTTT

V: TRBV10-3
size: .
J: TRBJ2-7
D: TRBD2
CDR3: CAISELRLAGRYEQYF
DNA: TGTGCCATCAGTGAGTTACGATTAGCGGGAAGGTACGAGCAGTACTTC

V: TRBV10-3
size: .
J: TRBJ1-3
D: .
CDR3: CAIKPQISGNTIYF
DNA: TGTGCCATCAAACCACAGATTTCTGGAAACACCATATATTTT

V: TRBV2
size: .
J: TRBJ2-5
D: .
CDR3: CASRSSIRGPKSETQYF
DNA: TGTGCCAGCCGAAGCAGCATTAGAGGCCCGAAAAGCGAGACCCAGTACTTC

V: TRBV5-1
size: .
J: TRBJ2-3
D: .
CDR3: CASSLNSRSISDTQYF
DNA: TGCGCCAGCAGCTTAAACTCCCGTTCCATCTCAGATACGCAGTATTTT

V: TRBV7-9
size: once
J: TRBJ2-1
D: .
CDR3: CASSKGVNEQFF
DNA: TGTGCCAGCAGCAAGGGGGTCAATGAGCAGTTCTTC

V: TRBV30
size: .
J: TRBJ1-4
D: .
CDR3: CAWNQQAINEKLFF
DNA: TGTGCCTGGAACCAACAGGCTATTAATGAAAAACTGTTTTTT

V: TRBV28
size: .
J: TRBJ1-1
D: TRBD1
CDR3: CASSSGTVTSRF
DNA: TGTGCCAGCAGTTCGGGGACAGTTACCAGCCGGTTT

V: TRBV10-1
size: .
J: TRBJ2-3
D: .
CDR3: CASSGGTDTQYF
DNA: TGCGCCAGTAGCGGAGGGACAGATACGCAGTATTTT

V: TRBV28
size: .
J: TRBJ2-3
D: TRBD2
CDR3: CASRGGLAGVDTQYF
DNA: TGTGCCAGCAGAGGGGGACTAGCGGGAGTGGATACGCAGTATTTT